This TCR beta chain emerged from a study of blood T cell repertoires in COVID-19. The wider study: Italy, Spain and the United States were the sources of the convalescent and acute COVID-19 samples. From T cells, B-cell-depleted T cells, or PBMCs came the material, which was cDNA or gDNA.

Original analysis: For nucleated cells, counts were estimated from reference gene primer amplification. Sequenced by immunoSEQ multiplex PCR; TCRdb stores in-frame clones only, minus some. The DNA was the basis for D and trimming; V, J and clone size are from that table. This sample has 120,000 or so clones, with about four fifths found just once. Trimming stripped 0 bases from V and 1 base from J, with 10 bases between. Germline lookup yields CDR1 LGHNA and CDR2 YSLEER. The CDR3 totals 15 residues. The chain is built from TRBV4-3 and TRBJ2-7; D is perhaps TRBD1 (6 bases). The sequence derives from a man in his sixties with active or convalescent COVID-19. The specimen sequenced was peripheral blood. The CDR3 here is CASSQDRDTSYEQYF. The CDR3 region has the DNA TGCGCCAGCAGCCAAGACCGGGACACTTCCTACGAGCAGTACTTC.